The rows below give T cell receptor beta chains drawn from one sample of a study of T-cell reconstitution after alpha-beta-depleted transplantation in children. TCRdb reprocessed the PCR reads with MiXCR, giving one entry per CDR3 protein. The sample has 330,000 or so distinct CDR3 sequences, almost 8% seen once. The sample was peripheral blood, taken 360 days after TCRalphabeta/CD19-depleted stem cell transplant. Every receptor here comes from a female patient aged 2-15 years who had a stem cell transplant for Fanconi anemia, so the T cells may come from the graft donor. CDR3s include the opening cysteine and the closing phenylalanine or tryptophan. D genes are given only for firm matches. Clone size is given for some rows only: seen once, a few or many times, or a class if the clone is expanded.

v_call	cdr3_length	d_call	clone_size	j_call	cdr3_aa	cdr3_nt
TRBV7-3	17	TRBD2	many	TRBJ2-5	CASSLTAGGPSEETQYF	TGTGCCAGCAGCTTAACAGCGGGGGGGCCTTCGGAAGAGACCCAGTACTTC
TRBV5-1	14	TRBD1	many	TRBJ1-6	CASSYGQGASPLHF	TGCGCCAGCAGCTATGGACAGGGGGCTTCACCCCTCCACTTT
TRBV28	15	TRBD2	.	TRBJ2-1	CASRNSGVSYNEQFF	TGTGCCAGCAGGAATAGCGGGGTCTCCTACAATGAGCAGTTCTTC
TRBV6-6	11	.	many	TRBJ1-1	CASTGSTEAFF	TGTGCCAGCACGGGCAGTACTGAAGCTTTCTTT
TRBV4-2	15	.	many	TRBJ2-1	CASSQERGGADEQFF	TGTGCCAGCAGCCAAGAGAGGGGGGGGGCCGATGAGCAGTTCTTC
TRBV5-4	16	.	.	TRBJ1-1	CASSLVVGTLSERAFF	TGTGCCAGCAGCTTGGTCGTCGGGACACTGTCTGAAAGGGCTTTCTTT
TRBV6-2/TRBV6-3	16	.	.	TRBJ1-5	CASSYRTGISNQPQHF	TGTGCCAGCAGTTATCGAACAGGGATTAGCAATCAGCCCCAGCATTTT
TRBV11-2	15	.	many	TRBJ1-1	CASSLDRVGSTEAFF	TGTGCCAGCAGCTTAGACAGGGTGGGTAGCACTGAAGCTTTCTTT
TRBV24-1	15	TRBD2	many	TRBJ2-2	CATSRPSGSTGELFF	TGTGCCACCAGTCGTCCTAGCGGATCCACCGGGGAGCTGTTTTTT
TRBV6-2/TRBV6-3	16	.	few	TRBJ2-3	CASSSPIFGATDTQYF	TGTGCCAGCAGTTCACCTATCTTTGGGGCCACAGATACGCAGTATTTT
TRBV6-1	16	TRBD1	few	TRBJ2-7	CASSELGQGVLYEQYF	TGTGCCAGCAGTGAACTTGGACAGGGGGTCTTATACGAGCAGTACTTC
TRBV5-1	14	.	many	TRBJ2-5	CASSLTSSGMTQYF	TGCGCCAGCAGCTTGACTTCCTCGGGGATGACCCAGTACTTC
TRBV11-2	13	.	few	TRBJ2-5	CASSLERWETQYF	TGTGCCAGCAGCTTAGAGAGGTGGGAGACCCAGTACTTC
TRBV7-3	14	TRBD2	many	TRBJ2-1	CASSQTSVYNEQFF	TGTGCCAGCAGCCAAACTAGCGTTTACAATGAGCAGTTCTTC
TRBV24-1	15	TRBD2	many	TRBJ2-3	CATSGERGSTDTQYF	TGTGCCACCAGTGGGGAGCGGGGCAGCACAGATACGCAGTATTTT
TRBV19	12	.	few	TRBJ1-5	CASSMSSRPQHF	TGTGCCAGTAGTATGAGTTCTCGGCCCCAGCATTTT
TRBV4-3	16	TRBD1	few	TRBJ2-5	CASSQDGRGFLETQYF	TGCGCCAGCAGCCAAGATGGCAGGGGGTTTTTAGAGACCCAGTACTTC
TRBV2	14	.	many	TRBJ2-3	CASTSDRTTDTQYF	TGTGCCAGCACCTCGGACAGAACAACAGATACGCAGTATTTT
TRBV4-1	14	.	.	TRBJ2-1	CASSQVPGDNEQFF	TGCGCCAGCAGCCAGGTGCCGGGGGACAATGAGCAGTTCTTC
TRBV18	15	.	many	TRBJ2-2	CASSPQEVRTGELFF	TGTGCCAGCTCACCACAAGAGGTCCGGACCGGGGAGCTGTTTTTT
TRBV20-1	13	.	many	TRBJ2-5	CSASSGYGETQYF	TGCAGTGCTAGTAGTGGGTATGGGGAGACCCAGTACTTC
TRBV25-1	18	TRBD2	.	TRBJ2-1	CASSGDLGLAGEPAEQFF	TGTGCCAGCAGTGGGGACCTGGGGCTAGCGGGAGAACCCGCTGAGCAGTTCTTC
TRBV12-3/TRBV12-4	14	TRBD1	many	TRBJ1-1	CASSFLSTGGVAFF	TGTGCCAGCAGTTTCCTGTCGACAGGGGGGGTGGCTTTCTTT
TRBV5-4	13	.	.	TRBJ2-7	CASSSTGFYEQYF	TGTGCCAGCAGCTCTACAGGGTTCTACGAGCAGTACTTC
TRBV6-1	14	.	few	TRBJ1-5	CASIRGAGNQPQHF	TGTGCCAGCATAAGGGGGGCAGGCAATCAGCCCCAGCATTTT
TRBV11-1	14	.	few	TRBJ2-7	CASSFSVDSYEQYF	TGTGCCAGCAGCTTTAGCGTAGACTCCTACGAGCAGTACTTC
TRBV7-3	15	.	medium-sized	TRBJ2-7	CASSPLGSGDYEQYF	TGTGCCAGCAGCCCCCTAGGTAGCGGCGACTACGAGCAGTACTTC
TRBV7-2	14	TRBD1	few	TRBJ1-1	CASSSMTGRDEAFF	TGTGCCAGCAGCTCCATGACAGGGCGGGATGAAGCTTTCTTT
TRBV12-3/TRBV12-4	16	TRBD2	many	TRBJ2-1	CASRSRAGWRYNEQFF	TGTGCCAGCAGATCTCGAGCGGGGTGGAGGTACAATGAGCAGTTCTTC
TRBV5-1	15	.	few	TRBJ2-3	CASSSLQTSTDTQYF	TGCGCCAGCAGCTCGCTACAGACTAGCACAGATACGCAGTATTTT
TRBV5-1	15	.	many	TRBJ2-1	CASSMDLSSYNEQFF	TGCGCCAGCAGCATGGACCTAAGCTCCTACAATGAGCAGTTCTTC
TRBV20-1	14	TRBD2	many	TRBJ2-7	CSATGLGLSYEQYF	TGCAGTGCTACGGGACTAGGGTTGAGCTACGAGCAGTACTTC
TRBV20-1	15	.	many	TRBJ2-1	CSARDSSSTRNEQFF	TGCAGTGCTAGAGATAGCAGCAGTACTAGGAATGAGCAGTTCTTC